This paragraph reports one TCR beta chain. Without the conserved terminal phenylalanine or tryptophan, this CDR3 likely stems from a read error. No DNA is shown, since the ends of the CDR3 on it are uncertain; the CDR3 is the one TCRdb lists. Amplified material comprised TCR beta CDR3 regions derived from RNA transcripts. HTBI primers served in a first-round RT-PCR, which a second-round multiplex PCR followed. Via MiXCR, TCRdb re-called the multiplex PCR reads, giving one row per CDR3 protein. The sample lists about 1.2 million distinct CDR3 sequences, about 40% seen once, with 11% in the top ten. The data are from a study of Graves' ophthalmopathy and Graves' hyperthyroidism. Germline V gene lookup returns CDR1 SGHAT and CDR2 FQNNGV. The CDR3 is 13 residues long, counting both termini.

The chain links TRBV11-2 to TRBJ2-5. The sequencing input was peripheral blood or thyroid tissue (not recorded which). The source of this sequence is an adult man with Graves' hyperthyroidism. The CDR3 loop is CASSGFMSYTFGS.